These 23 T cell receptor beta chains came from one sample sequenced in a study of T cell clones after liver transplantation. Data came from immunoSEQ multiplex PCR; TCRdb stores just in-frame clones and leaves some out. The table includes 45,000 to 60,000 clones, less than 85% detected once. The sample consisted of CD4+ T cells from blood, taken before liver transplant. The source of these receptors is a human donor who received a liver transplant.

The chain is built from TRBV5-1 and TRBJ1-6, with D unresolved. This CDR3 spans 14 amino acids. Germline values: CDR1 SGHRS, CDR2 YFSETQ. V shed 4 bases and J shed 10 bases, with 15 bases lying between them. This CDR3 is CASSPEMGKSPLHF. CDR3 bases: TGCGCCAGCAGCCCGGAAATGGGGAAATCACCCCTCCACTTT.

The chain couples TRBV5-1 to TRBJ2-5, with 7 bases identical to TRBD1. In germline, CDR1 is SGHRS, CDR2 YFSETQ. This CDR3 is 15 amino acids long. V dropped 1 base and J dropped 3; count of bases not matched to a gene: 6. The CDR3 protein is CASSLSGQGEETQYF. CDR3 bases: TGCGCCAGCAGCTTGTCCGGGCAGGGGGAAGAGACCCAGTACTTC.

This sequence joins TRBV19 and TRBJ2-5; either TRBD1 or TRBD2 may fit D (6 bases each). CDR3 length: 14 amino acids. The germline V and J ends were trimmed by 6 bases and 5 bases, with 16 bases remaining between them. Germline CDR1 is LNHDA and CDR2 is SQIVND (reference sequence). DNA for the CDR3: TGTGCCAGTAGAGGTCAGGGGAGGTGGGAGACCCAGTACTTC. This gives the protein CASRGQGRWETQYF.

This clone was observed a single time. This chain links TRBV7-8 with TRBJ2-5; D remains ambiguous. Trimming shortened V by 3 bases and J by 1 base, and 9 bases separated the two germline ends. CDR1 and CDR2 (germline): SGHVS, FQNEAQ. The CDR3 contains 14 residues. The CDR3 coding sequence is TGTGCCAGCAGCTTGAGGACGGTCCAAGAGACCCAGTACTTC. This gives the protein CASSLRTVQETQYF. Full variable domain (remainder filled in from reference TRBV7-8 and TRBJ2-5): GAGVSQSPRYKVAKRGQDVALRCDPISGHVSLFWYQQALGQGPEFLTYFQNEAQLDKSGLPSDRFFAERPEGSVSTLKIQRTQQEDSAVYLCASSLRTVQETQYFGPGTRLLVL.

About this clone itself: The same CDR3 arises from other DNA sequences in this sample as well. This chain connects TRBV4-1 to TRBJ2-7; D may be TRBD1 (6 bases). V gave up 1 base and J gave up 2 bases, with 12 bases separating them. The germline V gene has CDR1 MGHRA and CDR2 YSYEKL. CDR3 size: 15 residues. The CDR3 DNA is TGCGCCAGCAGCCAAGGATACAGGGATCCCTACGAGCAGTACTTC. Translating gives CASSQGYRDPYEQYF.

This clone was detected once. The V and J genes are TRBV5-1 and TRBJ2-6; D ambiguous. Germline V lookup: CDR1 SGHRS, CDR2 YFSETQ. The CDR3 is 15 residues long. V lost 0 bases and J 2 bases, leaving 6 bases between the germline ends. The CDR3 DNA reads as TGCGCCAGCAGCTTGGAACAGCCTGGGGCCAACGTCCTGACTTTC. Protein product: CASSLEQPGANVLTF. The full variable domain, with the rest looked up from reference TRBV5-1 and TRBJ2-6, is KAGVTQTPRYLIKTRGQQVTLSCSPISGHRSVSWYQQTPGQGLQFLFEYFSETQRNKGNFPGRFSGRQFSNSRSEMNVSTLELGDSALYLCASSLEQPGANVLTFGAGSRLTVL.

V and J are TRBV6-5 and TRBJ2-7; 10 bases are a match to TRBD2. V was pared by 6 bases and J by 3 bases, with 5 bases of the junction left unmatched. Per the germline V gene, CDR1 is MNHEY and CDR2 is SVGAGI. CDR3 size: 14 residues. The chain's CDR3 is CASSSEREGYEQYF. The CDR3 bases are TGTGCCAGCAGCAGTGAGCGGGAGGGCTACGAGCAGTACTTC.

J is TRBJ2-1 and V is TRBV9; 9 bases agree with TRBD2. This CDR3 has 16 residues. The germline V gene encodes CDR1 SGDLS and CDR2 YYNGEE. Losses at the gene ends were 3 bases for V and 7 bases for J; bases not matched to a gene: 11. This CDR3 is CASSARTSVGHNEQFF. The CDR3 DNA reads TGTGCCAGCAGCGCCCGGACTAGCGTGGGGCATAATGAGCAGTTCTTC. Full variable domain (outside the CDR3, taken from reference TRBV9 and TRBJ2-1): DSGVTQTPKHLITATGQRVTLRCSPRSGDLSVYWYQQSLDQGLQFLIQYYNGEERAKGNILERFSAQQFPDLHSELNLSSLELGDSALYFCASSARTSVGHNEQFFGPGTRLTVL.

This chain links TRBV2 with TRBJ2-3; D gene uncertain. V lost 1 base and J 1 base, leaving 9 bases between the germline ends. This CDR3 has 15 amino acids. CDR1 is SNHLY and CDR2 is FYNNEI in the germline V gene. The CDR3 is CASSEVLAGTDTQYF. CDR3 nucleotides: TGTGCCAGCAGTGAAGTCCTTGCGGGCACAGATACGCAGTATTTT. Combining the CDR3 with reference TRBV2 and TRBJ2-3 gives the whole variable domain EPEVTQTPSHQVTQMGQEVILRCVPISNHLYFYWYRQILGQKVEFLVSFYNNEISEKSEIFDDQFSVERPDGSNFTLKIRSTKLEDSAMYFCASSEVLAGTDTQYFGPGTRLTVL.

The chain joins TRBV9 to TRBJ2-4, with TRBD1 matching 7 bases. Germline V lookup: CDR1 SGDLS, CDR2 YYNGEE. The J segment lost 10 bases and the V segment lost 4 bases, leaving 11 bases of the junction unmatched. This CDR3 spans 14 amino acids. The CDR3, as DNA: TGTGCCAGCAGCCAAACGACCGGGACAGCTATTCAGTACTTC. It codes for CASSQTTGTAIQYF.

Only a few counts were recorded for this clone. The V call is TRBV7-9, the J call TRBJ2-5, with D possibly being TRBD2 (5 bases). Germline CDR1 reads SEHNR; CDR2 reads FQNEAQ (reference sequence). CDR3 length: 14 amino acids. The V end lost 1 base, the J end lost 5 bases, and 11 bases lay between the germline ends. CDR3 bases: TGTGCCAGCAGCTTAGGCTCCGGGGTGGAGACCCAGTACTTC. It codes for CASSLGSGVETQYF.

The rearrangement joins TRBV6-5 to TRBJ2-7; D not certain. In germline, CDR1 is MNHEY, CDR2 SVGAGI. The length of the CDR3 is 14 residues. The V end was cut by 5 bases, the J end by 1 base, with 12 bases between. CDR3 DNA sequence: TGTGCCAGCAGTCGTCGGGTTGGTTCCTACGAGCAGTACTTC. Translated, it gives CASSRRVGSYEQYF.

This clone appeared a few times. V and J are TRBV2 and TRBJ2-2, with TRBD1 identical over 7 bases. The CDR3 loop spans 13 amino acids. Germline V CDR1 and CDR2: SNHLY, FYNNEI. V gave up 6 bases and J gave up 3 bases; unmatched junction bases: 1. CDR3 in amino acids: CASRGQHTGELFF. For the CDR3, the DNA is TGTGCCAGCAGGGGACAGCACACCGGGGAGCTGTTTTTT.

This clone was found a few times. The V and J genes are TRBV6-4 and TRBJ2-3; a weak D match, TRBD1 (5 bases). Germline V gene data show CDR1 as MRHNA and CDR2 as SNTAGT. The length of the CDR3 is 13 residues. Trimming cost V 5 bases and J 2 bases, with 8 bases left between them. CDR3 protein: CASSLDNTDTQYF. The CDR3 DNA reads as TGTGCCAGCAGTTTGGACAACACAGATACGCAGTATTTT.

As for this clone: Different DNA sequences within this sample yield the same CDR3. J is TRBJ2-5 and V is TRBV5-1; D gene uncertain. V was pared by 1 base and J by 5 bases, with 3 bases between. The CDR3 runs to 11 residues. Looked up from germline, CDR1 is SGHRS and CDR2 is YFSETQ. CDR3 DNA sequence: TGCGCCAGCAGCTTGATGGAGACCCAGTACTTC. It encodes CASSLMETQYF.

Here the CDR3 DNA reads TGTGCCAGCAGAACGGGAGGGACTGAAGCTTTCTTT. Protein product: CASRTGGTEAFF. The gene calls are TRBV6-5 and TRBJ1-1; no clear D gene. The length of the CDR3 is 12 residues. V lost 6 bases to trimming and J lost 5 bases, with 10 bases between them. In germline, CDR1 is MNHEY, CDR2 SVGAGI.

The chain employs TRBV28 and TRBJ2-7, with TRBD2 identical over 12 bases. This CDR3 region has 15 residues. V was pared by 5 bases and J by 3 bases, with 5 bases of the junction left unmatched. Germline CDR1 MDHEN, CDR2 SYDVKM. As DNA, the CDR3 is TGTGCCAGCAGTAGGGGACTAGCGGGTTACTACGAGCAGTACTTC. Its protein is CASSRGLAGYYEQYF.

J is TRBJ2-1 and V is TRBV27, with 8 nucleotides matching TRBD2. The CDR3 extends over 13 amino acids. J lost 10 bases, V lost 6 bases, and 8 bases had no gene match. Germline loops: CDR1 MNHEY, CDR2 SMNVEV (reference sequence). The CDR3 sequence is CASRIAGGLEQFF. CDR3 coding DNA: TGTGCCAGCAGGATTGCGGGAGGCCTAGAGCAGTTCTTC.

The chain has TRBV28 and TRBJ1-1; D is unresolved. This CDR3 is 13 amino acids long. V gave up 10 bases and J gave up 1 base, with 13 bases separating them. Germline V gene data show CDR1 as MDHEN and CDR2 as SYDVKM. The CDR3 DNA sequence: TGTGCCACCTGTCAGTCGCCGAACACTGAAGCTTTCTTT. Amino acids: CATCQSPNTEAFF.

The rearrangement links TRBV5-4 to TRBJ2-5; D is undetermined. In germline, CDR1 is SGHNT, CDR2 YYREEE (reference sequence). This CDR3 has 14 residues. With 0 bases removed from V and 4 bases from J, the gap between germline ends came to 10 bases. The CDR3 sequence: CASSLEAERETQYF. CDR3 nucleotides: TGTGCCAGCAGCTTGGAGGCAGAACGAGAGACCCAGTACTTC.

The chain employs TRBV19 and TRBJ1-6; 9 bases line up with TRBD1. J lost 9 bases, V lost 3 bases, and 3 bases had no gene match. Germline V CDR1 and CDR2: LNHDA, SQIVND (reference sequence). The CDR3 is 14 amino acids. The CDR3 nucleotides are TGTGCCAGTAGTATGGACAGGGGCGGTTCACCCCTCCACTTT. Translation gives CASSMDRGGSPLHF.

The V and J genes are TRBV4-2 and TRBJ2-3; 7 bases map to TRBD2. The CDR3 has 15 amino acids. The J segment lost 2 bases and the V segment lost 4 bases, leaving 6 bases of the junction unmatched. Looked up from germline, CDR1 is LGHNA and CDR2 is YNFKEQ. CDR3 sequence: CASSREGGFTDTQYF. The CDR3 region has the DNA TGTGCCAGCAGCCGGGAGGGCGGATTCACAGATACGCAGTATTTT.

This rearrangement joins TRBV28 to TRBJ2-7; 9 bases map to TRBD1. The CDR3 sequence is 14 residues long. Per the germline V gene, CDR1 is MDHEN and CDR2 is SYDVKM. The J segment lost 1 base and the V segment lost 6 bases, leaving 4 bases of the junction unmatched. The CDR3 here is CASSQGTGSYEQYF. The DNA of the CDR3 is TGTGCCAGCAGCCAAGGGACAGGGTCCTACGAGCAGTACTTC.